These T cell receptor beta chains were read from a single sample in a study of cytomegalovirus exposure and HLA in healthy donors. The repertoire was sequenced with immunoSEQ multiplex PCR; TCRdb's copy has only in-frame clones and lacks some. The table records 81,000 or so clones, less than 65% of them present only once. The sequencing input was PBMCs. The receptors stem from a woman aged 25 to 39 in good health and CMV-seropositive. The CDR3 runs from the conserved cysteine through the conserved F or W. Each record gives: V gene, D gene, J gene, CDR3 protein. D genes are given only for firm matches.

v_call: TRBV29-1
d_call: .
j_call: TRBJ2-5
cdr3_aa: CSVAGTFQETQYF

v_call: TRBV5-4
d_call: .
j_call: .
cdr3_aa: CASSSGRDTYYEQYF

v_call: TRBV6-6
d_call: .
j_call: TRBJ1-1
cdr3_aa: CASRRTDITEAFF

v_call: TRBV7-8
d_call: TRBD2
j_call: TRBJ2-1
cdr3_aa: CASTLAGESNEQFF

v_call: TRBV5-6
d_call: TRBD1
j_call: TRBJ1-1
cdr3_aa: CASSSRTGWGTEAFF

v_call: TRBV6-4
d_call: TRBD2
j_call: TRBJ2-1
cdr3_aa: CASSDLAGGPNEQFF

v_call: TRBV14
d_call: .
j_call: TRBJ1-5
cdr3_aa: CASSQDPRGAKPQHF

v_call: TRBV5-4
d_call: .
j_call: TRBJ1-1
cdr3_aa: CASSYSAGPEAFF

v_call: TRBV18
d_call: TRBD1
j_call: TRBJ2-7
cdr3_aa: CASSPGTGFYEQYF

v_call: TRBV7-2
d_call: TRBD2
j_call: TRBJ2-7
cdr3_aa: CASSAGLAGSYEQYF

v_call: TRBV2
d_call: .
j_call: TRBJ1-4
cdr3_aa: CATRQKYNEKLFF

v_call: TRBV18
d_call: TRBD1
j_call: TRBJ1-1
cdr3_aa: CASSPLQGVTEAFF

v_call: TRBV12-5
d_call: TRBD1
j_call: TRBJ1-6
cdr3_aa: CASALGQGGVGSPLHF

v_call: TRBV6-1
d_call: TRBD1
j_call: TRBJ1-5
cdr3_aa: CASTWTGDGNQPQHF

v_call: TRBV5-4
d_call: TRBD1
j_call: TRBJ2-7
cdr3_aa: CASRRDRGSSYEQYF

v_call: TRBV13
d_call: TRBD1
j_call: TRBJ2-5
cdr3_aa: CASSQAGTAETQYF

v_call: TRBV19
d_call: .
j_call: TRBJ1-2
cdr3_aa: CASSKSTFEGGYTF

v_call: TRBV2
d_call: .
j_call: TRBJ1-1
cdr3_aa: CASGGERNTEAFF

v_call: TRBV5-8
d_call: .
j_call: TRBJ2-1
cdr3_aa: CASSLGDSRYNEQFF

v_call: TRBV7-3
d_call: .
j_call: TRBJ1-1
cdr3_aa: CASSLAGNTEAFF

v_call: TRBV7-3
d_call: TRBD1
j_call: TRBJ2-7
cdr3_aa: CASSRQGTGYEQYF

v_call: TRBV18
d_call: TRBD1
j_call: TRBJ1-1
cdr3_aa: CASSPPGTGLWLAFF

v_call: TRBV4-3
d_call: .
j_call: TRBJ1-1
cdr3_aa: CASTGLANTEAFF

v_call: TRBV4-3
d_call: .
j_call: TRBJ2-3
cdr3_aa: CASSQDRMLRANTQYF

v_call: TRBV4-1
d_call: .
j_call: TRBJ1-1
cdr3_aa: CASSQVGRNPEAFF

v_call: TRBV6-5
d_call: TRBD1
j_call: TRBJ2-7
cdr3_aa: CASSYLDRTYEQYF

v_call: TRBV29-1
d_call: .
j_call: TRBJ1-2
cdr3_aa: CSVEDRGGNGYPF

v_call: TRBV4-1
d_call: .
j_call: TRBJ2-3
cdr3_aa: CASSWPAEGADTQYF

v_call: TRBV11-3
d_call: TRBD2
j_call: TRBJ2-2
cdr3_aa: CASSFGTSLSSGELFF